The T cell receptor (beta chain) described here comes from a study of cytomegalovirus exposure and HLA in healthy donors. Study conclusions and caveats: Only CMV serostatus was available as immune exposure information. The authors listed some 150 TCR beta chains as cytomegalovirus-associated.

The PCR employed 60 Vbeta primers together with 13 Jbeta primers. Clones were sequenced by immunoSEQ multiplex PCR, and TCRdb holds only the in-frame ones, with some missing. The sample shows approximately 180,000 clones, 78% of them seen only once. Concerning this clone: Its specificity is unknown.

The V segment lost 3 bases and the J segment 5 bases; nucleotides outside the gene matches: 8. This CDR3 comprises 15 residues. Per germline, CDR1 SEHNR and CDR2 FQNEAQ (reference sequence). This rearrangement joins TRBV7-9 to TRBJ1-1, with TRBD1 matching 8 bases. This sequence was found in a woman in her fifties or sixties in good health and CMV-seropositive. What was sequenced was PBMCs. The CDR3 loop reads CASSFLTGGNTEAFF. Here the CDR3 DNA reads TGTGCCAGCAGCTTTCTTACAGGGGGAAATACTGAAGCTTTCTTT. Drawing the rest from reference TRBV7-9 and TRBJ1-1, the complete variable domain is DTGVSQNPRHKITKRGQNVTFRCDPISEHNRLYWYRQTLGQGPEFLTYFQNEAQLEKSRLLSDRFSAERPKGSFSTLEIQRTEQGDSAMYLCASSFLTGGNTEAFFGQGTRLTVV.